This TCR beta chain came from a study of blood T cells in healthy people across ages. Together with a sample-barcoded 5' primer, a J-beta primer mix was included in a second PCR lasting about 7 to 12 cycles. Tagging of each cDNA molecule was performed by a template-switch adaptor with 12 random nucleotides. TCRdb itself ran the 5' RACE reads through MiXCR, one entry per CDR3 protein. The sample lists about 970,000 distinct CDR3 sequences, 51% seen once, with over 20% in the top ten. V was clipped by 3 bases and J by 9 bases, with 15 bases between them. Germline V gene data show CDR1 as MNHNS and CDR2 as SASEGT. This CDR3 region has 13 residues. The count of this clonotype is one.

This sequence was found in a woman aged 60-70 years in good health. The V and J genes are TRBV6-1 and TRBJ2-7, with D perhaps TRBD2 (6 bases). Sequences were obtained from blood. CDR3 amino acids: CASSERREGGQYF. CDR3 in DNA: TGTGCCAGCAGTGAGAGGAGGGAAGGAGGGCAGTACTTC.